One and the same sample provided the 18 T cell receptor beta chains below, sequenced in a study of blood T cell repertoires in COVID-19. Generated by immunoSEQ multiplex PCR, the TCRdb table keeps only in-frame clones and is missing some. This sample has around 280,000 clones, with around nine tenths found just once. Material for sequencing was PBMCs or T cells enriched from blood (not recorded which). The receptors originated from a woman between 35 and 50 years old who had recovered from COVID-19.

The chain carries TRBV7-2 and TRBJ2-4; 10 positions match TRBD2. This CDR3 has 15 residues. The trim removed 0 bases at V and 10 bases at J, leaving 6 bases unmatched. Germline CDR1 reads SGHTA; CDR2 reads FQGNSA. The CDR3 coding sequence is TGTGCCAGCAGCTTAGCGGCTAGCGGGAGCAATATTCAGTACTTC. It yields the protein CASSLAASGSNIQYF.

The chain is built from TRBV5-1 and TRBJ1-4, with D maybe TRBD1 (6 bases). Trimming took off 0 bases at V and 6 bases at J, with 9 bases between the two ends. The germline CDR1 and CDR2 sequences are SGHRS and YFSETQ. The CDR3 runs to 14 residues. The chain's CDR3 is CASSLGDKDEKLFF. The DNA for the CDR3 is TGCGCCAGCAGCTTGGGGGACAAGGATGAAAAACTGTTTTTT.

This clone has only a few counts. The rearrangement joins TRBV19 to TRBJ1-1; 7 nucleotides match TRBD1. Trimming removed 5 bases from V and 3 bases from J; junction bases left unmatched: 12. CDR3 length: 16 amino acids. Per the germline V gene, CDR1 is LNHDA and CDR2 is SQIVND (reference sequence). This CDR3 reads CASSEETRGIDTEAFF. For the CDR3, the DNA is TGTGCCAGTAGTGAGGAGACCAGGGGGATCGACACTGAAGCTTTCTTT.

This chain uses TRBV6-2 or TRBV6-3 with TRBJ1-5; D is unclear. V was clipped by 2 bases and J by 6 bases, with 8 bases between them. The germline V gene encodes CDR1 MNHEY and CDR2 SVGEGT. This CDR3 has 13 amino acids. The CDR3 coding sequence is TGTGCCAGCAGTTACGAGGAGGGTCAGCCCCAGCATTTT. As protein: CASSYEEGQPQHF.

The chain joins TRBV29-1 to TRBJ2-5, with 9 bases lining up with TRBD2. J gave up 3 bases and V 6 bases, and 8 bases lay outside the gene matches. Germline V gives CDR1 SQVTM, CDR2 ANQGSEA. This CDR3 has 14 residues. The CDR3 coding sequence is TGCAGCGTCGGGGCCGGGACTAGCAAAGAGACCCAGTACTTC. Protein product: CSVGAGTSKETQYF.

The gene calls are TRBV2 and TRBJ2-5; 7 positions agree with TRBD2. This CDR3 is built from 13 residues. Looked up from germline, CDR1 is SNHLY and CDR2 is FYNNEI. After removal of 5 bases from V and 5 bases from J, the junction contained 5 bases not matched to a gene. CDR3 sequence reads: CASSQGGRETQYF. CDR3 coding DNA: TGTGCCAGCAGTCAGGGAGGGCGGGAGACCCAGTACTTC.

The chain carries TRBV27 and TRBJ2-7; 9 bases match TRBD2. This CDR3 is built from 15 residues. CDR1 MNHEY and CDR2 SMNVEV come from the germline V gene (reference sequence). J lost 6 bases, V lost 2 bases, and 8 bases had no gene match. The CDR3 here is CASSLVGGRASEQYF. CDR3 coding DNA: TGTGCCAGCAGTTTAGTAGGCGGGAGGGCATCCGAGCAGTACTTC.

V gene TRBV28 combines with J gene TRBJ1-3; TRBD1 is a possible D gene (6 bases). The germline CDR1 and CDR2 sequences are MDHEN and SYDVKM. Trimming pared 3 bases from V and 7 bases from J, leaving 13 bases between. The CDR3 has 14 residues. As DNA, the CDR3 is TGTGCCAGCAGTTTTCCCAGGGGACGGAACACCATATATTTT. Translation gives CASSFPRGRNTIYF.

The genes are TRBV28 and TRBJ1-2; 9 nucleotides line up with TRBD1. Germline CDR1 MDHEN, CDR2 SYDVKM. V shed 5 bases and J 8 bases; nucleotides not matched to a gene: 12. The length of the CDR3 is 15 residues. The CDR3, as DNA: TGTGCCAGCAGTGTATCACAGGGGGCGTTTTGGGGCTACACCTTC. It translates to CASSVSQGAFWGYTF.

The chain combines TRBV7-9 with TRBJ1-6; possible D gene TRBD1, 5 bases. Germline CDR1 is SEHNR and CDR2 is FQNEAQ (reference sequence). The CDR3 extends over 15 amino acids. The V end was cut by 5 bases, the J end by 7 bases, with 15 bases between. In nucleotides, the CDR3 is TGTGCCAGCAGCATAGGGGTACAGAGAAATTCACCCCTCCACTTT. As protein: CASSIGVQRNSPLHF.

In nucleotides, the CDR3 is TGCGCCAGCAGCCAAGTGCGGGGATACGAGCAGTACTTC. The encoded protein is CASSQVRGYEQYF. This chain uses TRBV4-3 with TRBJ2-7; D might be TRBD2 (6 bases). This CDR3 contains 13 residues. Germline CDR1 and CDR2: LGHNA and YSLEER. Trimming left V 1 base short and J 4 bases short, with 8 bases between.

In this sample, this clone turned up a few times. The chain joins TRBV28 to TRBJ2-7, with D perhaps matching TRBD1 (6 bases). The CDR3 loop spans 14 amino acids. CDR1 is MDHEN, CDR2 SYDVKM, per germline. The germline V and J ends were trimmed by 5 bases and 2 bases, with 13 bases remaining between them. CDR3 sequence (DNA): TGTGCCAGCAGTGCCGGGACATACACCTACGAGCAGTACTTC. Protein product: CASSAGTYTYEQYF.

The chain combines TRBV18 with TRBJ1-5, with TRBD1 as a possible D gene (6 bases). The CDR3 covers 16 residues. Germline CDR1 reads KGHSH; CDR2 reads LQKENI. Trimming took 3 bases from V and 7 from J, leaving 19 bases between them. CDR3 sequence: CASSPQAAGRGQPQHF. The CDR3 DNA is TGTGCCAGCTCACCCCAGGCGGCAGGAAGGGGGCAGCCCCAGCATTTT.

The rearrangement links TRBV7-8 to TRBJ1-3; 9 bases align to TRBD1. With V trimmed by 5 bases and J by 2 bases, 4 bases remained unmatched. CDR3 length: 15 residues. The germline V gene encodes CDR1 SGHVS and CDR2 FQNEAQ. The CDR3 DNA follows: TGTGCCAGCAGCGCTCGACAGGGGGCTGGAAACACCATATATTTT. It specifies CASSARQGAGNTIYF.

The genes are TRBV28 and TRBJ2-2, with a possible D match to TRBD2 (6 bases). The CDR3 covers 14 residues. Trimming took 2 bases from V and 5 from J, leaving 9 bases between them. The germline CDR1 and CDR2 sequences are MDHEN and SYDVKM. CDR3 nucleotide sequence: TGTGCCAGCAGTTTACGGGGGAGGACCGGGGAGCTGTTTTTT. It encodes CASSLRGRTGELFF.

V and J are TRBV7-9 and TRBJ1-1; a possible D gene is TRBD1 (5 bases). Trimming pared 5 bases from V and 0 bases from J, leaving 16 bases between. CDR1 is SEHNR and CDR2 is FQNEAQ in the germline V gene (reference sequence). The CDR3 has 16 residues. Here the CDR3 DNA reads TGTGCCAGCAGCCCATACACGACAGAAATGAACACTGAAGCTTTCTTT. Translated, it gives CASSPYTTEMNTEAFF.

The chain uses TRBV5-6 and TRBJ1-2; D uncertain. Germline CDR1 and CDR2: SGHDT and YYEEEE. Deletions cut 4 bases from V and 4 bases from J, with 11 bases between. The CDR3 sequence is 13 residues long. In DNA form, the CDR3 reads TGTGCCAGCAGCAAAGGAGACGGCTATGGCTACACCTTC. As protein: CASSKGDGYGYTF. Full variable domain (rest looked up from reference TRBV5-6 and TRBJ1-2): DAGVTQSPTHLIKTRGQQVTLRCSPKSGHDTVSWYQQALGQGPQFIFQYYEEEERQRGNFPDRFSGHQFPNYSSELNVNALLLGDSALYLCASSKGDGYGYTFGSGTRLTVV.

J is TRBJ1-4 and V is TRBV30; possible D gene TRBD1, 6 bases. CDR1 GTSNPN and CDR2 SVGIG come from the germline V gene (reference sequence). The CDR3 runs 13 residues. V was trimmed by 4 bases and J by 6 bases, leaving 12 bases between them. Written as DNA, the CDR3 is TGTGCCTGGAACCAGGGGCTGGATGAAAAACTGTTTTTT. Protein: CAWNQGLDEKLFF.